A selection of T cell receptor beta chains follows, all from one sample in a study of T cell changes during pregnancy in multiple sclerosis. Here immunoSEQ multiplex PCR was the method, and the copy in TCRdb shows in-frame clones only, minus some. The repertoire holds some 94,000 clones, with roughly 90% as singletons. Here the sequenced sample was peripheral blood, taken in the first trimester of pregnancy. Receptors were obtained from a female donor with multiple sclerosis, enrolled in a pregnancy study. The CDR3 runs from the conserved cysteine through the conserved F or W. Clone size is stated in some rows and not others, as once, few, many or a class when expanded.

J | V | size | CDR3
TRBJ1-5 | TRBV23-1 | - | CASSQSGPRPQHF
TRBJ1-1 | TRBV6-5 | once | CASSYLGGNTEAFF
TRBJ1-1 | TRBV28 | - | CASSKNGGRLEAFF
TRBJ1-1 | TRBV30 | - | CAWIGAVDTEAFF
TRBJ2-2 | TRBV5-5 | - | CASSFQNTGELFF
TRBJ2-7 | TRBV11-2 | - | CASSLDATLKGGVYEQYF
TRBJ2-7 | TRBV7-2 | - | CASSLHGQGAYEQYF
TRBJ2-1 | TRBV19 | - | CASSKGLAGAEGYNEQFF
TRBJ1-5 | TRBV19 | - | CASSMTGGQPQHF
TRBJ2-7 | TRBV11-1 | - | CASSLEFEWQGRPYEQYF
TRBJ2-3 | TRBV7-2 | - | CASSLGFASAGDTQYF
TRBJ2-7 | TRBV6-5 | - | CATQRGAYEQYF
TRBJ2-5 | TRBV30 | - | CAWSVRGSLRETQYF
TRBJ1-3 | TRBV19 | - | CASSKGSGNTIYF
TRBJ1-2 | TRBV6-1 | - | CASTSRAPSGYTF
TRBJ1-5 | TRBV19 | - | CASSPRQGGQPQHF
TRBJ2-3 | TRBV7-9 | - | CASSLAVGGSTDTQYF
TRBJ2-7 | TRBV28 | once | CASSLSGPYEQYF
TRBJ2-2 | TRBV4-2 | - | CASSQDPGTNTGELFF
TRBJ2-7 | TRBV15 | once | CATSRDRGYEQYF
TRBJ2-1 | TRBV5-4 | - | CASSLERNSNNEQFF
TRBJ2-1 | TRBV30 | - | CAWSVTIPSYNEQFF
TRBJ2-7 | TRBV19 | - | CASSISAGDSYEQYF
TRBJ2-3 | TRBV9 | - | CASSVVAGAERDTQYF
TRBJ1-2 | TRBV4-1 | - | CASSPDPGTASNYGYTF
TRBJ1-2 | TRBV2 | - | CASSYDSIYGYTF
TRBJ2-7 | TRBV27 | - | CASSDNRAYEQYF
TRBJ2-2 | TRBV19 | - | CASSIGGMGYGELFF
TRBJ1-4 | TRBV4-1 | - | CASSQGAGGHTTNEKLFF
TRBJ1-1 | TRBV27 | - | CASSPRRQGTNTEAFF
TRBJ1-2 | TRBV28 | - | CASSLPDSWDGYTF
TRBJ2-6 | TRBV7-3 | - | CASSFHSGANVLTF
TRBJ2-2 | TRBV6-5 | - | CASRPAGGNTGELFF
TRBJ2-2 | TRBV14 | - | CASSPTQGIGGELFF
TRBJ2-1 | TRBV27 | - | CASSQGTGFYNEQFF
TRBJ1-5 | TRBV27 | - | CASSLSAVNGGNQPQHF
TRBJ2-1 | TRBV19 | - | CASSLPSGSSYNEQFF